These 2 T cell receptor beta chains were sequenced from one sample in a study of blood T cell repertoires in COVID-19. Produced via immunoSEQ multiplex PCR; TCRdb's table is partial and in-frame only. The sample holds fewer than 250,000 clones, approximately 85% seen once. The sample was PBMCs or T cells enriched from blood (not recorded which). The receptors were gathered from a woman in her forties or fifties with acute COVID-19.

This clone appeared a single time. The chain couples TRBV7-6 to TRBJ2-1, with D uncertain. Trimming removed 1 base at V and 5 bases at J, with 18 bases between. The CDR3 is made up of 17 amino acids. Germline loops: CDR1 SGHVS, CDR2 FNYEAQ. The CDR3: CASSLEAETLMDNEQFF. The CDR3 DNA sequence: TGTGCCAGCAGCTTAGAGGCGGAGACTTTGATGGACAATGAGCAGTTCTTC. The full variable domain, with the rest looked up from reference TRBV7-6 and TRBJ2-1, is GAGVSQSPRYKVTKRGQDVALRCDPISGHVSLYWYRQALGQGPEFLTYFNYEAQQDKSGLPNDRFSAERPEGSISTLTIQRTEQRDSAMYRCASSLEAETLMDNEQFFGPGTRLTVL.

In this sample, this clone turned up a few times. The genes are TRBV4-1 and TRBJ2-1, with D possibly matching TRBD1 (5 bases). Germline loops: CDR1 MGHRA, CDR2 YSYEKL. V shed 5 bases and J shed 3 bases, with 17 bases lying between them. The CDR3 length is 16 residues. CDR3 in DNA: TGCGCCAGCAGCATTCCAGGGAAGCTATTCTACAATGAGCAGTTCTTC. Its translation: CASSIPGKLFYNEQFF.